This T cell receptor (beta chain) originates from a study of blood T cell repertoires in COVID-19. The overall study: Spain, Italy and the United States supplied samples that represented acute and convalescent COVID-19. PBMCs, B-cell-depleted T cells, or T cells provided the cDNA or gDNA that made up the material.

Clones were sequenced by immunoSEQ multiplex PCR, and TCRdb holds only the in-frame ones, with some missing. The data show about 98,000 clones, roughly 80% seen once. Per germline, CDR1 SGHRS and CDR2 YFSETQ. Trimming cost V 4 bases and J 4 bases, with 15 bases left between them. The CDR3 spans 14 residues. This clone was seen only once. The clonotype comes from a woman older than 75 with acute or convalescent COVID-19. V gene TRBV5-1 combines with J gene TRBJ2-7; maybe TRBD2 (6 bases). The sequencing input was peripheral blood. CDR3 sequence (DNA): TGCGCCAGCAGCGCGGGACCAGAATCATACGAGCAGTACTTC. This codes for CASSAGPESYEQYF.